This TCR beta chain originates from a study of CD8 T cells in Susac syndrome. This CDR3 contains 14 residues. Germline V lookup: CDR1 SGHTA, CDR2 FQGNSA. V trimming: 5 bases; J trimming: 3 bases; junction bases outside the gene matches: 5. Random-hexamer reverse transcription was applied to roughly 0.5 to 1 ug RNA. A single record per CDR3 protein comes from TCRdb applying MiXCR to the immunoSEQ multiplex PCR reads. The sample contains 55,000 to 80,000 distinct CDR3 sequences, 93% of which appear only once. The specimen sequenced was CD4+ T cells from PBMCs. This clonotype was obtained from a human donor with Susac syndrome. This chain links TRBV7-2 with TRBJ2-5; 8 bases match TRBD1. CDR3 region: CASSLDRGEETQYF. The CDR3, as DNA: TGTGCCAGCAGCCTCGACAGGGGAGAAGAGACCCAGTACTTC.